What follows are 32 T cell receptor beta chains derived from one specimen sequenced in a study of cytomegalovirus exposure and HLA in healthy donors. PCR was performed using 60 Vbeta and 13 Jbeta primers. The protocol was immunoSEQ multiplex PCR, while the TCRdb copy is restricted to in-frame clones and leaves out a portion. The table records 120,000 to 150,000 clones, roughly 77% of them present only once. Sequencing was performed on PBMCs. These receptors all come from a female donor in good health and CMV-seronegative.

At least ten counts were recorded for this clone. The chain's CDR3 is CATTAGQLNQPQHF. The CDR3 coding sequence is TGTGCCACGACAGCCGGACAGTTAAATCAGCCCCAGCATTTT. This chain joins TRBV15 and TRBJ1-5, with D perhaps TRBD1 (6 bases). Trimming pared 9 bases from V and 4 bases from J, leaving 16 bases between. This CDR3 spans 14 amino acids. Germline values: CDR1 LNHNV, CDR2 YYDKDF (reference sequence).

This clone was detected a few times. CDR3 DNA sequence: TGCGCCAGCAGCCAAGATTCAATCCAGCCCCAGCATTTT. Protein: CASSQDSIQPQHF. The rearrangement links TRBV4-1 to TRBJ1-5; no clear D. The CDR3 extends over 13 amino acids. V lost 0 bases and J lost 7, with 7 bases in between. Germline V lookup: CDR1 MGHRA, CDR2 YSYEKL.

This chain uses TRBV7-2 with TRBJ2-5; D gene uncertain. This CDR3 contains 12 residues. Germline assignment: CDR1 SGHTA and CDR2 FQGNSA. The V end was cut by 2 bases, the J end by 6 bases, with 7 bases between. This CDR3 reads CASSLSSQTQYF. DNA for the CDR3: TGTGCCAGCAGCTTAAGTAGTCAGACCCAGTACTTC.

This chain links TRBV4-3 with TRBJ1-5, with 8 bases that match TRBD1. The CDR3 is made up of 15 amino acids. V dropped 0 bases and J dropped 7; count of bases not matched to a gene: 5. Germline values: CDR1 LGHNA, CDR2 YSLEER. The DNA of the CDR3 is TGCGCCAGCAGCCAAGATCAGGGGGCAAACCAGCCCCAGCATTTT. Translated, it gives CASSQDQGANQPQHF.

The gene calls are TRBV6-5 and TRBJ1-6; D is ambiguous. Trimming cost V 6 bases and J 10 bases, with 19 bases left between them. This CDR3 comprises 15 residues. The germline V gene encodes CDR1 MNHEY and CDR2 SVGAGI. DNA of the CDR3: TGTGCCAGCAGCTCCCGGGGAATAAGCGGATCACCCCTCCACTTT. Amino acids: CASSSRGISGSPLHF.

The J gene is TRBJ1-5, the V gene TRBV5-1, with TRBD1 matching over 8 bases. Trimming at V came to 0 bases and at J to 9 bases, leaving 5 bases not matched to a gene. Germline V gene lookup returns CDR1 SGHRS and CDR2 YFSETQ. This CDR3 is 14 amino acids long. Here the CDR3 reads CASSLGQGSGPQHF. In DNA, the CDR3 is TGCGCCAGCAGCTTGGGACAGGGGAGTGGGCCCCAGCATTTT.

Written as DNA, the CDR3 is TGTGCCACCAGCAGACCGGGACAGGGGATAAATACGCAGTATTTT. It yields the protein CATSRPGQGINTQYF. V and J are TRBV15 and TRBJ2-3; 10 bases fit TRBD1. The germline gives CDR1 LNHNV, CDR2 YYDKDF (reference sequence). V lost 2 bases and J lost 7; bases outside the gene matches: 6. The CDR3 has 15 residues.

This rearrangement joins TRBV10-3 to TRBJ2-7, with 8 bases identical to TRBD1. The germline gives CDR1 ENHRY, CDR2 SYGVKD. J lost 2 bases, V lost 6 bases, and 6 bases had no gene match. The CDR3 contains 14 residues. CDR3 region: CAISTRQGPYEQYF. CDR3 bases: TGTGCCATCAGCACTAGACAGGGGCCCTACGAGCAGTACTTC.

This clone has a handful of counts. CDR3 sequence: CASSQEGRDRAFF. Here the CDR3 DNA reads TGCGCCAGCAGCCAAGAAGGGCGGGACCGAGCTTTCTTT. This rearrangement joins TRBV4-1 to TRBJ1-1, with D perhaps TRBD1 (5 bases). CDR1 and CDR2 from the germline V gene are MGHRA and YSYEKL. The V end was cut by 0 bases, the J end by 10 bases, with 12 bases between. The CDR3 totals 13 residues.

V gene TRBV13 combines with J gene TRBJ2-2; D gene ambiguous. The CDR3 length is 16 residues. Trimming removed 1 base from V and 2 bases from J, with 11 bases in between. Germline CDR1 PRHDT, CDR2 FYEKMQ (reference sequence). The CDR3 spells CASSLADSFNTGELFF. CDR3 sequence (DNA): TGTGCCAGCAGCTTAGCAGATAGCTTTAACACCGGGGAGCTGTTTTTT.

The J gene is TRBJ1-1, the V gene TRBV7-9; D uncertain. The V gene lost 5 bases and the J gene lost 0 bases, with 10 bases spanning the gap. Germline-derived CDR1 and CDR2 are SEHNR and FQNEAQ (reference sequence). The length of the CDR3 is 14 residues. The CDR3, as DNA: TGTGCCAGCAGCCGAGGAGTTATGAACACTGAAGCTTTCTTT. This encodes CASSRGVMNTEAFF.

The rearrangement joins TRBV29-1 to TRBJ2-3; 12 bases map to TRBD1. The germline gives CDR1 SQVTM, CDR2 ANQGSEA. J was trimmed by 5 bases and V by 5 bases; bases with no gene match: 11. This CDR3 comprises 16 residues. This CDR3 reads CSVFLPGQGARDTQYF. In DNA, the CDR3 is TGCAGCGTTTTTCTTCCGGGACAGGGGGCGAGAGATACGCAGTATTTT.

This CDR3 is CASSLGTHSGELFF. The DNA for the CDR3 is TGCGCCAGCAGCTTGGGGACACACAGCGGGGAGCTGTTTTTT. V and J are TRBV5-1 and TRBJ2-2; TRBD1 might be the D (5 bases). The ends were cut back, 0 bases at V and 7 bases at J, with 10 bases in the middle. This CDR3 contains 14 residues. The germline V gene has CDR1 SGHRS and CDR2 YFSETQ.

J is TRBJ2-7 and V is TRBV12-5; 9 bases agree with TRBD2. V lost 5 bases, J lost 2 bases, and 7 bases stayed unmatched. There are 15 residues in the CDR3. Germline V gene data show CDR1 as LGHNT and CDR2 as FRNRAP. The CDR3 region has the DNA TGTGCTAGTGGTCCTCCCTTAGCGGGGGCCTACGAGCAGTACTTC. As protein: CASGPPLAGAYEQYF.

The chain carries TRBV19 and TRBJ1-1, with D tentatively TRBD1 (6 bases). The CDR3 totals 14 residues. CDR1 and CDR2 (germline): LNHDA, SQIVND (reference sequence). V dropped 5 bases and J dropped 6 bases, with 16 bases sitting between them. The CDR3 spells CASSLHRDSAEAFF. The CDR3 nucleotides read TGTGCCAGTAGTCTCCACAGGGATTCGGCTGAAGCTTTCTTT.

This chain joins TRBV7-8 and TRBJ2-3; TRBD1 aligns across 11 bases. CDR1 and CDR2 from the germline V gene are SGHVS and FQNEAQ. This CDR3 is 16 amino acids long. After removal of 1 base from V and 4 bases from J, the junction contained 4 bases not matched to a gene. The CDR3 sequence is CASSLGGTGGPDTQYF. For the CDR3, the DNA is TGTGCCAGCAGCTTAGGAGGGACAGGGGGTCCAGATACGCAGTATTTT.

This chain joins TRBV19 and TRBJ1-1; tentative D call: TRBD1 (5 bases). CDR3 length equals 15 residues. With 7 bases removed from V and 0 bases from J, the gap between germline ends came to 15 bases. From germline, CDR1 is LNHDA and CDR2 SQIVND (reference sequence). In DNA form, the CDR3 reads TGTGCCAGTAAGGGGTCTCGAGACCTGAACACTGAAGCTTTCTTT. It translates to CASKGSRDLNTEAFF.

Regarding this clone: This specimen includes other DNA sequences encoding the same CDR3. The DNA of the CDR3 is TGCAGTGCTAGGGCGGGGTACGAGCAGTACTTC. Residues: CSARAGYEQYF. V usage is TRBV20-1 and J usage is TRBJ2-7, with D possibly being TRBD2 (6 bases). The CDR3 has 11 amino acids. From germline, CDR1 is DFQATT and CDR2 SNEGSKA (reference sequence). Trimming took 3 bases from V and 4 from J, leaving 7 bases between them.

The V and J genes are TRBV19 and TRBJ1-2; possible D gene TRBD1, 6 bases. Trimming removed 5 bases from V and 5 bases from J, with 15 bases in between. In germline, CDR1 is LNHDA, CDR2 SQIVND (reference sequence). The CDR3 extends over 14 amino acids. The CDR3 DNA reads as TGTGCCAGTAGTGCCCCACAGGGAAAATATGGCTACACCTTC. Protein sequence: CASSAPQGKYGYTF.

The V gene is TRBV7-8, the J gene TRBJ1-6; D not resolved. The CDR3 totals 15 residues. Trimming left V 2 bases short and J 4 bases short, with 9 bases between. The germline CDR1 and CDR2 sequences are SGHVS and FQNEAQ. This chain's CDR3 is CASSLFGQYNSPLHF. CDR3 bases: TGTGCCAGCAGCTTATTTGGGCAGTATAATTCACCCCTCCACTTT.

The chain employs TRBV5-1 and TRBJ2-1, with 9 nucleotides matching TRBD2. V dropped 0 bases and J dropped 6; count of bases not matched to a gene: 4. The CDR3 extends over 15 amino acids. CDR1 SGHRS and CDR2 YFSETQ come from the germline V gene. The CDR3 protein is CASSLVAGVTNEQFF. CDR3 DNA sequence: TGCGCCAGCAGCTTGGTAGCGGGAGTTACCAATGAGCAGTTCTTC.

The chain carries TRBV7-8 and TRBJ2-5; TRBD1 matches 7 bases. The CDR3 length is 15 residues. CDR1 is SGHVS and CDR2 is FQNEAQ in the germline V gene. J was trimmed by 1 base and V by 1 base; bases with no gene match: 3. The CDR3, as DNA: TGTGCCAGCAGCTTAGTTGGGACAGCCCAAGAGACCCAGTACTTC. Translation gives CASSLVGTAQETQYF.

This clone has a handful of counts. This chain links TRBV2 with TRBJ1-1, with D maybe TRBD1 (6 bases). Germline values: CDR1 SNHLY, CDR2 FYNNEI. The V end was cut by 6 bases, the J end by 5 bases, with 13 bases between. This CDR3 has 13 residues. The CDR3 DNA reads TGTGCCAGCAGCCACAGGGTAAGGACTGAAGCTTTCTTT. It specifies CASSHRVRTEAFF.

This clone came up once. This chain uses TRBV6-4 with TRBJ2-2; D possibly corresponds to TRBD2 (6 bases). V was pared by 6 bases and J by 8 bases, with 13 bases between. Germline V gene data show CDR1 as MRHNA and CDR2 as SNTAGT. The CDR3 covers 13 residues. This CDR3 is CASSREAFGELFF. The CDR3 region has the DNA TGTGCCAGCAGCAGGGAGGCGTTTGGGGAGCTGTTTTTT.

The CDR3 reads CASSGQRQETQYF. CDR3 bases: TGTGCCAGCAGCGGTCAGCGCCAAGAGACCCAGTACTTC. The chain joins TRBV2 to TRBJ2-5, with D hard to call. Trimming pared 6 bases from V and 1 base from J, leaving 9 bases between. Germline lookup yields CDR1 SNHLY and CDR2 FYNNEI. CDR3 length: 13 amino acids. Full variable domain (rest looked up from reference TRBV2 and TRBJ2-5): EPEVTQTPSHQVTQMGQEVILRCVPISNHLYFYWYRQILGQKVEFLVSFYNNEISEKSEIFDDQFSVERPDGSNFTLKIRSTKLEDSAMYFCASSGQRQETQYFGPGTRLLVL.

V is TRBV15 and J is TRBJ2-3, with 7 bases aligning to TRBD2. There are 12 residues in the CDR3. CDR1 is LNHNV and CDR2 is YYDKDF in the germline V gene (reference sequence). Trimming removed 9 bases from V and 4 bases from J; junction bases left unmatched: 4. The CDR3 DNA reads TGTGCCACTGGGGGGGAGTCAGATACGCAGTATTTT. This codes for CATGGESDTQYF.

The chain links TRBV4-2 to TRBJ2-3; 12 bases match TRBD2. Germline V CDR1 and CDR2: LGHNA, YNFKEQ. The CDR3 sequence is 16 residues long. Trimming took 1 base from V and 4 from J; bases not matched to a gene: 3. CDR3 sequence: CASSQVLAGGSDTQYF. For the CDR3, the DNA is TGTGCCAGCAGCCAAGTTCTAGCGGGGGGGTCAGATACGCAGTATTTT.

This clone was detected once. The rearrangement uses TRBV7-8 and TRBJ1-5; D is ambiguous. The CDR3 covers 15 residues. The ends were cut back, 3 bases at V and 0 bases at J, with 9 bases in the middle. From germline, CDR1 is SGHVS and CDR2 FQNEAQ. The CDR3 region is CASSLVAISNQPQHF. The CDR3 DNA is TGTGCCAGCAGCTTGGTCGCGATTAGCAATCAGCCCCAGCATTTT. Based on the CDR3 plus reference TRBV7-8 and TRBJ1-5, the full variable domain is GAGVSQSPRYKVAKRGQDVALRCDPISGHVSLFWYQQALGQGPEFLTYFQNEAQLDKSGLPSDRFFAERPEGSVSTLKIQRTQQEDSAVYLCASSLVAISNQPQHFGDGTRLSIL.

This clone showed up just once. V is TRBV7-8 and J is TRBJ2-1; 7 bases are shared with TRBD2. The J segment lost 7 bases and the V segment lost 5 bases, leaving 8 bases of the junction unmatched. Germline V gives CDR1 SGHVS, CDR2 FQNEAQ. The CDR3 loop spans 14 amino acids. The CDR3 DNA sequence: TGTGCCAGCAGCCCTGGACTAGAGGATAATGAGCAGTTCTTC. Its protein is CASSPGLEDNEQFF.

The chain joins TRBV18 to TRBJ1-5; a weak D match, TRBD1 (6 bases). The germline V gene encodes CDR1 KGHSH and CDR2 LQKENI. The ends were cut back, 5 bases at V and 7 bases at J, with 12 bases in the middle. The CDR3 consists of 13 residues. CDR3 loop: CASSTGLRQPQHF. Here the CDR3 DNA reads TGTGCCAGCTCAACAGGGTTGCGGCAGCCCCAGCATTTT. The whole variable domain, remainder taken from reference TRBV18 and TRBJ1-5, is NAGVMQNPRHLVRRRGQEARLRCSPMKGHSHVYWYRQLPEEGLKFMVYLQKENIIDESGMPKERFSAEFPKEGPSILRIQQVVRGDSAAYFCASSTGLRQPQHFGDGTRLSIL.

For the CDR3, the DNA is TGTGCCAGCAGTGCAAGTTTTTTAGCGGGAGGGCCCGACGAGCAGTACTTC. This translates into CASSASFLAGGPDEQYF. This chain connects TRBV9 to TRBJ2-7, with TRBD2 identical over 11 bases. Per the germline V gene, CDR1 is SGDLS and CDR2 is YYNGEE. J lost 5 bases, V lost 5 bases, and 15 bases had no gene match. The CDR3 totals 17 residues.

The CDR3 here is CASSLVEAVNTEAFF. CDR3 coding DNA: TGTGCCAGCAGCTTAGTTGAGGCCGTGAACACTGAAGCTTTCTTT. V gene TRBV11-2 combines with J gene TRBJ1-1; D is uncertain. CDR1 is SGHAT, CDR2 FQNNGV, per germline. V lost 1 base and J 0 bases, leaving 9 bases between the germline ends. The CDR3 length is 15 residues.